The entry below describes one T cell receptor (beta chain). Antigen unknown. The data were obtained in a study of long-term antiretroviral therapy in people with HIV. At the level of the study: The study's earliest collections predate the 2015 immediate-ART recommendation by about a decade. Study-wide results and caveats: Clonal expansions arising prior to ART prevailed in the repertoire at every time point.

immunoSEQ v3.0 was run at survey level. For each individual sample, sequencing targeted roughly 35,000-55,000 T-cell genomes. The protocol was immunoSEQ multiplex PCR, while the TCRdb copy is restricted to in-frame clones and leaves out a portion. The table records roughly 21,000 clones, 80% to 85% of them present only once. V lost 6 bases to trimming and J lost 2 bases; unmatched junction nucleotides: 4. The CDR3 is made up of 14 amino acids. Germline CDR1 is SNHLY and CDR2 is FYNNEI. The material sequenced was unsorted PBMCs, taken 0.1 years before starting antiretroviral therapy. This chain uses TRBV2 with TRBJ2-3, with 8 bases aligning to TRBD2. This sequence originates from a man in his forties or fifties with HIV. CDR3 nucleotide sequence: TGTGCCAGCAGCGGGAGGGGACTCACAGATACGCAGTATTTT. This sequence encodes CASSGRGLTDTQYF.